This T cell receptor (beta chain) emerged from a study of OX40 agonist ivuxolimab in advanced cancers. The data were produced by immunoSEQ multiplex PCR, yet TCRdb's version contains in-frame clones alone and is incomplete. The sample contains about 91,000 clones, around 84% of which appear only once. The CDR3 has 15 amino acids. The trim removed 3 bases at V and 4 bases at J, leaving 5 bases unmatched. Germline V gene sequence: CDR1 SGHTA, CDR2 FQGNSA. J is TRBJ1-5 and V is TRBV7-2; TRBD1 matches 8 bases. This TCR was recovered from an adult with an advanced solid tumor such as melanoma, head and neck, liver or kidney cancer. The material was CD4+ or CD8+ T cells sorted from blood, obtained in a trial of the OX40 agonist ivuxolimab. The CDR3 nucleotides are TGTGCCAGCAGCTTCGGACAGGGACTTAATCAGCCCCAGCATTTT. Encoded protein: CASSFGQGLNQPQHF.